This T cell receptor (beta chain) was identified in a study of T cells in Graves' hyperthyroidism and ophthalmopathy. Trimming cost V 3 bases and J 3 bases, with 6 bases left between them. The CDR3 sequence is 13 residues long. This clonotype was counted many times. Patients between 18 and 65 years old had hyperthyroidism, newly diagnosed and lasting under 2 months. Amplification of TCR beta CDR3 regions used RNA as the template. HTBI primers were employed in a first-round RT-PCR of the TCR CDR3. TCRdb itself ran the multiplex PCR reads through MiXCR, one entry per CDR3 protein. The sample gives a few hundred thousand distinct CDR3 sequences, approximately 14% of which show up once; under 20% is in the top ten.

The chain combines TRBV12-3 or TRBV12-4 with TRBJ2-1; D gene unclear. Sequenced sample: blood. This TCR was recovered from a young woman with Graves' hyperthyroidism. CDR3 nucleotide sequence: TGTGCCAGCAGTTTCATCGGCTACAATGAGCAGTTCTTC. Translated: CASSFIGYNEQFF.